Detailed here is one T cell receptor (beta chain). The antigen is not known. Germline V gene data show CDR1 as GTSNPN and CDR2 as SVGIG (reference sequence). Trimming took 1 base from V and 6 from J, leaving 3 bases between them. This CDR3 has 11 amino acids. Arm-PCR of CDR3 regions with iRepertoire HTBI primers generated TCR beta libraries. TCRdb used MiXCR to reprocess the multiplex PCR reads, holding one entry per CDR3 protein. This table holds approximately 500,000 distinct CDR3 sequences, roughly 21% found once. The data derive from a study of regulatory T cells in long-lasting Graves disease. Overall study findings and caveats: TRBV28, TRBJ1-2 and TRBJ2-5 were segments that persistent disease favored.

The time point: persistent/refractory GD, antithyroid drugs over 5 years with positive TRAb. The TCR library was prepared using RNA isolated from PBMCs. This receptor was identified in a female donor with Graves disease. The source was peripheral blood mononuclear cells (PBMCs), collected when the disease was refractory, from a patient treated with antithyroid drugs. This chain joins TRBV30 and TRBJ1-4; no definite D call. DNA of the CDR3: TGTGCCTGGAGTGGATATGAAAAACTGTTTTTT. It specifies CAWSGYEKLFF.